The 22 T cell receptor beta chains below all came from one sample that was sequenced in a study of T cell responses to AZD1222 COVID-19 vaccine. Some clones are missing from TCRdb's copy, which holds only in-frame ones; the method was immunoSEQ multiplex PCR. The sample has 150,000 to 250,000 clones; 90% to 95% are singletons. The source material was peripheral blood, sampled 28 days after the second AZD1222 dose. These TCRs come from an adult who received the AZD1222 COVID-19 vaccine.

This sequence joins TRBV18 and TRBJ1-2, with 9 bases aligning to TRBD1. Germline assignment: CDR1 KGHSH and CDR2 LQKENI. V was pared by 5 bases and J by 6 bases, with 4 bases of the junction left unmatched. CDR3 size: 13 residues. Here the CDR3 DNA reads TGTGCCAGCTCAGTGGGACAGGGCGATGGCTACACCTTC. Translated, it gives CASSVGQGDGYTF.

This chain uses TRBV4-1 with TRBJ2-1; TRBD1 might be the D (6 bases). The ends were cut back, 10 bases at V and 9 bases at J, with 16 bases in the middle. CDR1 is MGHRA and CDR2 is YSYEKL in the germline V gene. The CDR3 extends over 12 amino acids. The CDR3 coding sequence is TGCGCCACCAGGGGCTCCGTCGCTGAGCAGTTCTTC. It translates to CATRGSVAEQFF.

The V gene is TRBV7-2, the J gene TRBJ1-6, with D uncertain. CDR1 is SGHTA, CDR2 FQGNSA, per germline. The germline V and J ends were trimmed by 6 bases and 5 bases, with 11 bases remaining between them. This CDR3 region has 14 residues. CDR3 amino acids: CASRREADNSPLHF. The CDR3 nucleotides read TGTGCCAGCAGGCGGGAAGCAGATAATTCACCCCTCCACTTT.

This chain uses TRBV28 with TRBJ1-2, with a tentative D call TRBD1 (5 bases). The CDR3 covers 14 residues. Between the trimmed V and J ends, which lost 1 base and 11 bases, there was a span of 17 bases. Per germline, CDR1 MDHEN and CDR2 SYDVKM. CDR3 coding DNA: TGTGCCAGCAGTTTATATCAGGGAGGTATCGATTACACCTTC. It specifies CASSLYQGGIDYTF.

This chain uses TRBV12-3 or TRBV12-4 with TRBJ2-2; no definite D call. V gave up 5 bases and J gave up 8 bases, with 9 bases separating them. This CDR3 spans 12 amino acids. CDR3 sequence: CASSPPPGELFF. DNA of the CDR3: TGTGCCAGCAGTCCCCCACCTGGGGAGCTGTTTTTT.

V and J are TRBV6-4 and TRBJ1-1, with a weak D call TRBD1 (5 bases). Per germline, CDR1 MRHNA and CDR2 SNTAGT. V was trimmed by 2 bases and J by 6 bases, leaving 16 bases between them. This CDR3 contains 15 residues. CDR3 amino acids: CASSDPGRWGPEAFF. The DNA of the CDR3 is TGTGCCAGCAGTGACCCCGGACGCTGGGGCCCTGAAGCTTTCTTT.

The chain uses TRBV4-1 and TRBJ2-7; either TRBD1 or TRBD2 may fit D (5 bases each). The germline V and J ends were trimmed by 1 base and 0 bases, with 13 bases remaining between them. CDR1 is MGHRA and CDR2 is YSYEKL in the germline V gene. This CDR3 spans 16 amino acids. In DNA, the CDR3 is TGCGCCAGCAGCCAAGCCTACGAGGGGCGCTCCTACGAGCAGTACTTC. This sequence encodes CASSQAYEGRSYEQYF.

The chain uses TRBV21-1 and TRBJ1-1; TRBD1, the table's D call, lacks a check against the DNA. TRBV21-1 is given as a pseudogene. The CDR3 sequence is 18 residues long. CDR3 DNA: TGTGCCAGCAGCAAAAAAGGGGGGACAGGGGGCGCAGACACTGAAGCTTTCTTT. It translates to CASSKKGGTGGADTEAFF.

The V gene is TRBV6-4, the J gene TRBJ1-1; D is ambiguous. CDR1 MRHNA and CDR2 SNTAGT come from the germline V gene. This CDR3 is built from 13 residues. V lost 2 bases, J lost 3 bases, and 7 bases lay in between. Here the CDR3 reads CASSDRPDTEAFF. CDR3 bases: TGTGCCAGCAGTGACAGGCCAGACACTGAAGCTTTCTTT.

The V call is TRBV19, the J call TRBJ1-2; D perhaps matches TRBD1 (5 bases). CDR3 size: 15 residues. The V gene lost 1 base and the J gene lost 6 bases, with 15 bases spanning the gap. Germline V lookup: CDR1 LNHDA, CDR2 SQIVND (reference sequence). DNA for the CDR3: TGTGCCAGTAGTATAGTGGGGGGAAGGAGGGATGGCTACACCTTC. Encoded protein: CASSIVGGRRDGYTF.

The chain links TRBV23-1 to TRBJ2-5; D is unclear. TRBV23-1 is annotated as an ORF whose role is uncertain. This CDR3 contains 14 residues. Trimming took off 1 base at V and 2 bases at J, with 8 bases between the two ends. The CDR3 is CASSQCNSQETQYF. DNA of the CDR3: TGCGCCAGCAGTCAATGTAACAGTCAAGAGACCCAGTACTTC.

The chain combines TRBV6-1 with TRBJ1-2; 8 bases agree with TRBD1. J was trimmed by 5 bases and V by 5 bases; bases with no gene match: 10. The V gene's germline CDR1 is MNHNS and CDR2 SASEGT. The CDR3 runs to 15 residues. The CDR3 sequence: CASSKTGEQPYGYTF. In nucleotides, the CDR3 is TGTGCCAGCAGTAAGACAGGGGAGCAACCTTATGGCTACACCTTC.

The chain links TRBV9 to TRBJ1-2; no clear D gene. CDR3 length equals 14 residues. Germline V lookup: CDR1 SGDLS, CDR2 YYNGEE. Trimming cost V 0 bases and J 4 bases, with 10 bases left between them. The CDR3 here is CASSVDPGGYGYTF. CDR3 nucleotides: TGTGCCAGCAGCGTAGATCCCGGCGGCTATGGCTACACCTTC.

V is TRBV7-2 and J is TRBJ2-5; maybe TRBD2 (6 bases). The CDR3 is made up of 17 amino acids. Germline CDR1 reads SGHTA; CDR2 reads FQGNSA. V was cut by 5 bases and J by 0 bases, with 19 bases left in between. The CDR3 loop is CASSRGMGLLYQETQYF. CDR3 DNA: TGTGCCAGCAGCCGGGGGATGGGCTTATTGTACCAAGAGACCCAGTACTTC.

This clone has only a few counts. V is TRBV19 and J is TRBJ2-7; 8 bases align to TRBD2. CDR3 length: 13 amino acids. Germline V gene lookup returns CDR1 LNHDA and CDR2 SQIVND (reference sequence). Unmatched junction bases numbered 5, after V lost 4 bases and J lost 6 bases. The CDR3 sequence is CASSSGGSREQYF. DNA for the CDR3: TGTGCCAGTAGTAGCGGGGGGAGCCGCGAGCAGTACTTC.

The V call is TRBV6-5, the J call TRBJ1-1, with D uncertain. Trimming removed 7 bases at V and 1 base at J, with 10 bases between. CDR3 length equals 13 residues. Germline CDR1 and CDR2: MNHEY and SVGAGI. The CDR3 reads CASTGGPNTEAFF. The CDR3 nucleotides read TGTGCCAGCACCGGAGGCCCGAACACTGAAGCTTTCTTT.

V is TRBV7-2 and J is TRBJ2-2, with D possibly being TRBD1 or TRBD2 (6 bases each). This CDR3 is 14 amino acids long. Germline-derived CDR1 and CDR2 are SGHTA and FQGNSA. The V end was cut by 6 bases, the J end by 3 bases, with 11 bases between. DNA of the CDR3: TGTGCCAGCAGGAAGGGGGAGGACACCGGGGAGCTGTTTTTT. It translates to CASRKGEDTGELFF.

V and J are TRBV5-1 and TRBJ2-3, with a weak D call TRBD2 (7 bases). The germline CDR1 and CDR2 sequences are SGHRS and YFSETQ. This CDR3 spans 16 amino acids. The V gene lost 4 bases and the J gene lost 2 bases, with 17 bases spanning the gap. In DNA, the CDR3 is TGCGCCAGCAGCCGGGAGGTTGGGGGGCTCACAGATACGCAGTATTTT. Amino acid sequence: CASSREVGGLTDTQYF.

This chain connects TRBV6-5 to TRBJ1-3, with D tentatively TRBD1 (6 bases). V was shortened by 6 bases and J by 5 bases, with 14 bases between the two germline ends. This CDR3 contains 14 residues. Per germline, CDR1 MNHEY and CDR2 SVGAGI. DNA of the CDR3: TGTGCCAGCAGCCTACAGGGCTCAAGAAACACCATATATTTT. It yields the protein CASSLQGSRNTIYF.

The rearrangement uses TRBV5-5 and TRBJ2-7; TRBD2 matches at 12 bases. This CDR3 has 17 amino acids. Germline CDR1 reads SGHKS; CDR2 reads YYEKEE (reference sequence). V shed 0 bases, J shed 2 bases, and the junction held 6 bases outside the gene matches. This CDR3 is CASSLAPTSGGTYEQYF. The CDR3 nucleotides are TGTGCCAGCAGCTTGGCCCCGACTAGCGGGGGTACCTACGAGCAGTACTTC.

V and J are TRBV12-5 and TRBJ2-3; no definite D call. Trimming cost V 1 base and J 2 bases, with 13 bases left between them. CDR3 size: 16 residues. Looked up from germline, CDR1 is LGHNT and CDR2 is FRNRAP. As DNA, the CDR3 is TGTGCTAGTGGTTTGGGACTCTCCCGCTTCACAGATACGCAGTATTTT. Translated, it gives CASGLGLSRFTDTQYF.

This clone has a single count. The CDR3 loop reads CASSLVGDTQYF. The CDR3 nucleotides are TGTGCCAGCAGCTTAGTCGGGGATACGCAGTATTTT. The V gene is TRBV7-2, the J gene TRBJ2-3; no reliable D call. V lost 1 base and J lost 6, with 5 bases in between. Per the germline V gene, CDR1 is SGHTA and CDR2 is FQGNSA. The CDR3 sequence is 12 residues long.